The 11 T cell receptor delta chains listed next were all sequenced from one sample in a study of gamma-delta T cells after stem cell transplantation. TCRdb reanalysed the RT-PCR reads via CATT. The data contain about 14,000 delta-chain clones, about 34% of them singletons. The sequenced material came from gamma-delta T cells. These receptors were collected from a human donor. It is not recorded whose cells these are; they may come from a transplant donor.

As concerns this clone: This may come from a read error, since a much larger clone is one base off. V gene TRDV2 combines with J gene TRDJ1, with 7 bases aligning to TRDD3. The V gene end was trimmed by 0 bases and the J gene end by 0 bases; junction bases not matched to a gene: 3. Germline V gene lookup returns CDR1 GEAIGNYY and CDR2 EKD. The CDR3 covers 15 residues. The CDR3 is CACDTVDTYTDKLIF. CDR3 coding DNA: TGTGCCTGTGACACCGTGGATACGTACACCGATAAACTCATCTTT.

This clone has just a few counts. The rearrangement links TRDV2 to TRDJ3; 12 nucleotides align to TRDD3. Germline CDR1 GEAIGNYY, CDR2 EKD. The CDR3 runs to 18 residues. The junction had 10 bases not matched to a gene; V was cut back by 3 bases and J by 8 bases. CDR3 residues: CACDPFYWGIPHTRQMFF. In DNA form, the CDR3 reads TGTGCCTGTGACCCTTTTTACTGGGGGATACCCCACACCCGACAGATGTTTTTC.

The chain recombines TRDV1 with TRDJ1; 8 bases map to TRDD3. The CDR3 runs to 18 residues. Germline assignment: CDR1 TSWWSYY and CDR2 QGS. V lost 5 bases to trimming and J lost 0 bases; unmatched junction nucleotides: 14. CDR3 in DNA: TGTGCTCTTGGGAAAGGGGTCGAGGGGATACCCAACACCGATAAACTCATCTTT. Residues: CALGKGVEGIPNTDKLIF.

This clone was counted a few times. CDR3 region: CAASGLGASYQYWGIQTDKLIF. Here the CDR3 DNA reads TGTGCAGCATCGGGGCTTGGTGCTTCCTACCAGTACTGGGGGATACAAACCGATAAACTCATCTTT. J is TRDJ1 and V is TRAV29/DV5, with TRDD3 identical over 12 bases. V shed 4 bases, J shed 2 bases, and the junction held 27 bases outside the gene matches. The V gene's germline CDR1 is NSMFDY and CDR2 ISSIKDK. The CDR3 covers 22 residues.

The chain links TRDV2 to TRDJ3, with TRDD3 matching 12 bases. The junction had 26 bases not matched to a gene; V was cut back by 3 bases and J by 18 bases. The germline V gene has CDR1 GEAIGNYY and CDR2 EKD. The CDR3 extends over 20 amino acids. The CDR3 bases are TGTGCCTGTGACCCGTTCCTGGGGGATACGAGCTCCTGTGACCACCGCCCGATGTTTTTC. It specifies CACDPFLGDTSSCDHRPMFF.

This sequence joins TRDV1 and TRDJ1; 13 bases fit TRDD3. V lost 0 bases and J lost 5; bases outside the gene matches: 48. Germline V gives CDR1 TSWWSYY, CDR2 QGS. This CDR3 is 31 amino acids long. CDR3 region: CALGELSSSRYPPVIGGRANTGGYGWDKLIF. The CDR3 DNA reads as TGTGCTCTTGGGGAACTATCCTCTTCGCGATATCCCCCGGTGATAGGCGGTAGAGCCAATACTGGGGGATACGGGTGGGATAAACTCATCTTT.

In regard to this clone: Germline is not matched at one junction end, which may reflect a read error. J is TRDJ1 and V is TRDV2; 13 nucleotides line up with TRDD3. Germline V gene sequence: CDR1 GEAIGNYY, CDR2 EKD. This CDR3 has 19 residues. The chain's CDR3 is CACNTPVLGDTQLTDKLIF. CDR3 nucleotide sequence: TGTGCCTGTAACACCCCGGTACTGGGGGATACGCAATTGACCGATAAACTCATCTTT.

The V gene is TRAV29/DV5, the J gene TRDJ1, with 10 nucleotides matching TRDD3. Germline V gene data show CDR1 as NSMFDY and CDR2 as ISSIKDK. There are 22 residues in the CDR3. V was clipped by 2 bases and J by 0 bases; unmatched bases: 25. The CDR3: CAARATGGYAIPPELYTDKLIF. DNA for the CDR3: TGTGCAGCAAGGGCTACGGGGGGATACGCTATCCCCCCCGAACTATACACCGATAAACTCATCTTT.

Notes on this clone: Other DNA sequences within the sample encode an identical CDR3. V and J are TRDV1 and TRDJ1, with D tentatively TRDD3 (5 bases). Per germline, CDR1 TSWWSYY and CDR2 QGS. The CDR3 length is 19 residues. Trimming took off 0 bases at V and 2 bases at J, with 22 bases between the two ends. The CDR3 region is CALGELGSVPLGATDKLIF. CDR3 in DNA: TGTGCTCTTGGGGAACTGGGTTCCGTGCCTCTGGGTGCAACCGATAAACTCATCTTT.

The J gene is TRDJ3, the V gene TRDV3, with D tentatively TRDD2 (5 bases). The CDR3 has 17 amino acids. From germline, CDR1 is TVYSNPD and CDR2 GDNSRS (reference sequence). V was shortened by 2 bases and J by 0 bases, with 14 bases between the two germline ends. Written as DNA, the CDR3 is TGTGCCTTTCTTCCCCCTCGGAGCTCCTGGGACACCCGACAGATGTTTTTC. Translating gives CAFLPPRSSWDTRQMFF.

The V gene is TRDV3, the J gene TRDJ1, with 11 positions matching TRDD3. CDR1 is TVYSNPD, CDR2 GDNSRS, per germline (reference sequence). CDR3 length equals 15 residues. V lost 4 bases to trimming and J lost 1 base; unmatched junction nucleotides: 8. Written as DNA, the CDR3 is TGTGCCTCCCTTGCTGGGGGATACCCCACCGATAAACTCATCTTT. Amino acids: CASLAGGYPTDKLIF.